This T cell receptor (beta chain) was retrieved from a study of Ad26.COV2.S vaccination and SARS-CoV-2 variants. Points on this clone: Its target is not known.

Broader study findings: Vaccinated and placebo-treated recipients had similar non-spike TCR breadth. Individuals receiving vaccine had higher spike-specific TCR breadth than placebo recipients did.

As for treatment: about 20 received Ad26.COV2.S at low or high dose, single or two shots; several received placebo; per-sample allocation not given. Repertoires come from day 63 after the first vaccine or placebo injection. Using immunoSEQ multiplex PCR, the repertoire was profiled, and TCRdb retains in-frame clones only, with some absent. The repertoire has roughly 300,000 clones, 85% to 90% of them found once; the top ten carry 5%. Trimming left V 0 bases short and J 0 bases short, with 15 bases between. The germline CDR1 and CDR2 sequences are SGHVS and FNYEAQ. This CDR3 region has 18 residues. This chain uses TRBV7-6 with TRBJ1-3, with D uncertain. The origin of this receptor is a person between 18 and 60 years old who received the Ad26.COV2.S COVID-19 vaccine or a placebo. The specimen comprised peripheral blood, sampled in a trial of Ad26.COV2.S vaccine versus placebo. The CDR3: CASSLAGLPTSSGNTIYF. CDR3 coding DNA: TGTGCCAGCAGCTTAGCCGGCCTCCCGACATCCTCTGGAAACACCATATATTTT.